The entry below describes one T cell receptor (beta chain). These data originate in a study of cytomegalovirus exposure and HLA in healthy donors. A multiplex PCR was run with 60 Vbeta primers and 13 Jbeta primers. Data came from immunoSEQ multiplex PCR; TCRdb stores just in-frame clones and leaves some out. Among some 170,000 clones, roughly 85% were seen once, and the ten largest hold roughly 5.8%. The TCR was taken from a man aged 35 to 55 in good health and CMV-seropositive. The sequenced material came from PBMCs.

CDR3 in DNA: TGTGCCAGCAGTGGGACAACTAGGAAGGCCGGGGAGCTGTTTTTT. Translated: CASSGTTRKAGELFF. The chain carries TRBV27 and TRBJ2-2; a possible D gene is TRBD1 (6 bases). The germline CDR1 and CDR2 sequences are MNHEY and SMNVEV (reference sequence). This CDR3 has 15 residues. The ends were cut back, 5 bases at V and 6 bases at J, with 16 bases in the middle.